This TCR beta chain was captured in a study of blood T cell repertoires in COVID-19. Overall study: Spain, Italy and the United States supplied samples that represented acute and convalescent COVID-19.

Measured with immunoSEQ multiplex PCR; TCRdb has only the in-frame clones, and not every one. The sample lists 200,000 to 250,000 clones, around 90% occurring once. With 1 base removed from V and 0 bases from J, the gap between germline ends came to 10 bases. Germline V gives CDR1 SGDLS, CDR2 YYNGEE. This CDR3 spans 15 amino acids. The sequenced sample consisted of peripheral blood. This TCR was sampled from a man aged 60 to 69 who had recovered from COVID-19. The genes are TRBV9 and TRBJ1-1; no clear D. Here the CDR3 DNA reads TGTGCCAGCAGCGTAAGCCCGAACCTGAACACTGAAGCTTTCTTT. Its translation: CASSVSPNLNTEAFF. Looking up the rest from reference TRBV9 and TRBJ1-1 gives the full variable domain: DSGVTQTPKHLITATGQRVTLRCSPRSGDLSVYWYQQSLDQGLQFLIQYYNGEERAKGNILERFSAQQFPDLHSELNLSSLELGDSALYFCASSVSPNLNTEAFFGQGTRLTVV.